Included here is one TCR beta chain sequence, with context. Its recognized antigen is unknown. Base-call qualities are not available, and no considerably larger clone is one nucleotide away. This specimen comes from a study of response to subunit inactivated influenza vaccine (dated by TCRdb to the late 2010s). Broadly, across the study: To follow how T cells responded to a trivalent subunit inactivated influenza vaccine, the researchers relied on deep quantitative profiling of the T cell receptor repertoire. Results and caveats for the whole study, not just this receptor: According to the authors, only a limited number of new T cells may be recruited by each seasonal influenza vaccination.

The germline V gene yields LGHNA for CDR1 and YNFKEQ for CDR2. V lost 4 bases and J lost 2 bases; the stretch between them is 13 bases long. The CDR3, cysteine through phenylalanine, is 15 amino acids long. Here the CDR3 DNA is all that survives: 45 bases in frame from base 1. Libraries were constructed by RT-PCR. The run used an Illumina HiSeq 2500. The public reads were reprocessed in TCRdb via fastp at Q25 and MiXCR, keeping in-frame beta chains. Duplicate CDR3 protein sequences are folded into a single record with the most common DNA and genes. Present in this sample are hundreds of thousands of distinct CDR3 sequences, approximately 17% of which were seen just once. The ten largest clones add up to roughly 11% of the sample.

The sequence came from a middle-aged man who received an inactivated influenza vaccine. Donor details come from another sample of the same person, matched by shared clones. The sequence joins TRBV4-2 to TRBJ2-3; perhaps TRBD1 is the D gene, with 6 bases matching. The sample in question was PBMCs from blood, obtained 4 to 6 days after vaccination. CDR3 region: CASSLGRDNTDTQYF. Here is the DNA: TGTGCCAGCAGCCTTGGCCGGGACAACACAGATACGCAGTATTTT.